What follows are 24 T cell receptor beta chains derived from one specimen sequenced in a study of blood T cell repertoires in COVID-19. Only in-frame clones appear in the TCRdb table, and some are missing; sequencing was by immunoSEQ multiplex PCR. The data contain some 150,000 clones, nearly 80% of them singletons. The sample comprised peripheral blood. Source of these receptors: an elderly man with acute or convalescent COVID-19.

This clone has more than one count but fewer than ten. V usage is TRBV5-1 and J usage is TRBJ1-5; no reliable D call. Germline V lookup: CDR1 SGHRS, CDR2 YFSETQ. The CDR3 is made up of 16 amino acids. The V gene lost 2 bases and the J gene lost 3 bases, with 15 bases spanning the gap. The CDR3, as DNA: TGCGCCAGCAGCTTAACGGGAGGAATAGACAATCAGCCCCAGCATTTT. This gives the protein CASSLTGGIDNQPQHF. The variable domain in full, completed from reference TRBV5-1 and TRBJ1-5, reads KAGVTQTPRYLIKTRGQQVTLSCSPISGHRSVSWYQQTPGQGLQFLFEYFSETQRNKGNFPGRFSGRQFSNSRSEMNVSTLELGDSALYLCASSLTGGIDNQPQHFGDGTRLSIL.

This chain links TRBV20-1 with TRBJ1-3; no definite D call. Trimming removed 3 bases at V and 9 bases at J, with 18 bases between. Per germline, CDR1 DFQATT and CDR2 SNEGSKA (reference sequence). The CDR3 consists of 14 residues. Written as DNA, the CDR3 is TGCAGTGCTAGTTGGGCGGGGAACCAAGCCACCATATATTTT. Its protein product is CSASWAGNQATIYF.

V usage is TRBV28 and J usage is TRBJ1-3; 7 bases line up with TRBD1. The junction had 3 bases not matched to a gene; V was cut back by 2 bases and J by 2 bases. Germline CDR1 MDHEN, CDR2 SYDVKM. The CDR3 runs 15 residues. CDR3 DNA sequence: TGTGCCAGCAGTTTAGGAGGGACAGCTGGAAACACCATATATTTT. Amino acids: CASSLGGTAGNTIYF.

The chain employs TRBV5-1 and TRBJ2-5; a weak D match, TRBD2 (6 bases). Germline V gene sequence: CDR1 SGHRS, CDR2 YFSETQ. Trimming took 5 bases from V and 3 from J, leaving 29 bases between them. This CDR3 spans 19 amino acids. The CDR3 nucleotides are TGCGCCAGCAGTCCGGGGAGGCGGGCTACAAGAAACCCGAAAGAGACCCAGTACTTC. Translated, it gives CASSPGRRATRNPKETQYF.

The V and J genes are TRBV18 and TRBJ1-3; D is perhaps TRBD1 (6 bases). This CDR3 is 16 amino acids long. Between the trimmed V and J ends, which lost 5 bases and 2 bases, there was a span of 16 bases. Germline CDR1 KGHSH, CDR2 LQKENI. DNA for the CDR3: TGTGCCAGCTCAACCCAGGGGCATCACACTGGAAACACCATATATTTT. Its protein is CASSTQGHHTGNTIYF.

This chain joins TRBV6-5 and TRBJ1-4; TRBD1 might be the D (6 bases). Trimming took off 0 bases at V and 7 bases at J, with 12 bases between the two ends. The length of the CDR3 is 15 residues. Germline lookup yields CDR1 MNHEY and CDR2 SVGAGI. The CDR3 nucleotides are TGTGCCAGCAGTTACTCATGGCAGGGGCGTGAAAAACTGTTTTTT. Protein product: CASSYSWQGREKLFF.

This chain joins TRBV4-1 and TRBJ2-1; D gene unclear. Germline-derived CDR1 and CDR2 are MGHRA and YSYEKL. The CDR3 is 12 residues long. The V end was cut by 4 bases, the J end by 8 bases, with 9 bases between. The CDR3: CASSLGSHEQFF. In DNA form, the CDR3 reads TGCGCCAGCAGCCTCGGGTCCCATGAGCAGTTCTTC.

In DNA, the CDR3 is TGCGCCAGCAGCCTGACGGGACAGAGCAATCAGCCCCAGCATTTT. Translated, it gives CASSLTGQSNQPQHF. The gene calls are TRBV5-1 and TRBJ1-5; 7 positions agree with TRBD1. The CDR3 extends over 15 amino acids. Looked up from germline, CDR1 is SGHRS and CDR2 is YFSETQ. V shed 4 bases, J shed 1 base, and the junction held 5 bases outside the gene matches.

As to this clone: One end of the junction fails to match germline, which may point to a read error. The same CDR3 can be traced to other DNA sequences in this sample. The chain combines TRBV2 with TRBJ1-5; the D gene is possibly TRBD1 (6 bases). The CDR3 totals 13 residues. Germline V lookup: CDR1 SNHLY, CDR2 FYNNEI. Written as DNA, the CDR3 is TGTGCCAGCATGAAGGGGGTAAGGCAGCCCCAGCATTTC. Its protein product is CASMKGVRQPQHF.

The V and J genes are TRBV6-5 and TRBJ2-2, with a possible D match to TRBD1 (5 bases). The V gene's germline CDR1 is MNHEY and CDR2 SVGAGI. This CDR3 contains 15 residues. The V gene lost 2 bases and the J gene lost 4 bases, with 11 bases spanning the gap. The DNA for the CDR3 is TGTGCCAGCAGTTACGCAGGGCTGAGCACCGGGGAGCTGTTTTTT. Amino acid sequence: CASSYAGLSTGELFF.

This clone was seen once. This chain's CDR3 is CASSFGTGGGETQYF. For the CDR3, the DNA is TGTGCCAGCAGCTTCGGGACAGGGGGCGGGGAGACCCAGTACTTC. V is TRBV11-2 and J is TRBJ2-5, with 12 bases fitting TRBD1. Germline V gene data show CDR1 as SGHAT and CDR2 as FQNNGV. J was trimmed by 5 bases and V by 3 bases; bases with no gene match: 4. The CDR3 runs to 15 residues.

V and J are TRBV19 and TRBJ1-4, with 8 positions matching TRBD1. From germline, CDR1 is LNHDA and CDR2 SQIVND (reference sequence). The CDR3 covers 15 residues. Trimming at V came to 1 base and at J to 5 bases, leaving 3 bases not matched to a gene. CDR3 region: CASSIGNRGNEKLFF. Written as DNA, the CDR3 is TGTGCCAGTAGTATAGGTAACAGGGGGAATGAAAAACTGTTTTTT.

On this clone: A junction end diverges from the germline sequence, so it may reflect a read error. In nucleotides, the CDR3 is TGTGCCAGCAGCCCGAGACTAGCGGGGGGACCTGACATGGTCTTC. Its translation is CASSPRLAGGPDMVF. The V call is TRBV11-2, the J call TRBJ2-1; 13 bases align to TRBD2. CDR1 SGHAT and CDR2 FQNNGV come from the germline V gene. There are 15 residues in the CDR3.

This clone showed up just once. The genes are TRBV4-2 and TRBJ2-3, with D perhaps TRBD2 (6 bases). CDR3 length: 15 amino acids. Trimming pared 4 bases from V and 3 bases from J, leaving 14 bases between. CDR1 and CDR2 from the germline V gene are LGHNA and YNFKEQ. CDR3: CASSLGGLGTDTQYF. CDR3 bases: TGTGCCAGCAGCCTCGGGGGATTGGGGACAGATACGCAGTATTTT.

The chain has TRBV27 and TRBJ2-1; tentatively, D is TRBD1 (6 bases). Germline values: CDR1 MNHEY, CDR2 SMNVEV (reference sequence). CDR3 size: 15 residues. With 2 bases removed from V and 3 bases from J, the gap between germline ends came to 11 bases. The DNA of the CDR3 is TGTGCCAGCAGTTTAGGGGACACATACTACAATGAGCAGTTCTTC. Protein sequence: CASSLGDTYYNEQFF.

The chain combines TRBV18 with TRBJ1-3; 7 positions agree with TRBD1. The CDR3 length is 15 residues. Germline assignment: CDR1 KGHSH and CDR2 LQKENI. With 3 bases clipped from V and 0 bases from J, the junction kept 2 bases outside the gene matches. The CDR3 loop is CASSPGTASGNTIYF. The CDR3 nucleotides are TGTGCCAGCTCACCGGGGACAGCCTCTGGAAACACCATATATTTT.

The V and J genes are TRBV19 and TRBJ1-6; D is ambiguous. Between the trimmed V and J ends, which lost 3 bases and 8 bases, there was a span of 14 bases. The CDR3 length is 15 residues. CDR1 and CDR2 from the germline V gene are LNHDA and SQIVND (reference sequence). The CDR3 here is CASSIVVGSDSPLHF. DNA of the CDR3: TGTGCCAGTAGTATCGTAGTGGGCTCCGATTCACCCCTCCACTTT.

The chain employs TRBV6-5 and TRBJ2-5; 12 bases fit TRBD2. Germline V gene data show CDR1 as MNHEY and CDR2 as SVGAGI. The CDR3 spans 15 residues. Trimming at V came to 6 bases and at J to 0 bases, leaving 2 bases not matched to a gene. The CDR3 is CASSGTSGYQETQYF. For the CDR3, the DNA is TGTGCCAGCAGCGGGACTAGCGGGTACCAAGAGACCCAGTACTTC.

The rearrangement uses TRBV6-1 and TRBJ1-1; 8 bases are shared with TRBD1. Germline V gene data show CDR1 as MNHNS and CDR2 as SASEGT. The trim removed 2 bases at V and 2 bases at J, leaving 7 bases unmatched. This CDR3 spans 16 amino acids. The CDR3 reads CASSESRGLINTEAFF. The CDR3 DNA follows: TGTGCCAGCAGTGAAAGCAGGGGGCTTATAAACACTGAAGCTTTCTTT.

This clone turned up a few times. The chain has TRBV29-1 and TRBJ2-3; D is undetermined. Germline CDR1 is SQVTM and CDR2 is ANQGSEA. The CDR3 runs to 13 residues. The V and J ends lost 4 bases and 2 bases respectively, with 10 bases between them. The CDR3 here is CSVARLNTDTQYF. DNA for the CDR3: TGCAGCGTTGCTAGGCTAAACACAGATACGCAGTATTTT.

This chain links TRBV6-5 with TRBJ2-2, with D uncertain. V lost 2 bases, J lost 7 bases, and 8 bases lay in between. Germline V gene sequence: CDR1 MNHEY, CDR2 SVGAGI. The CDR3 is 13 amino acids. CDR3: CASSYEPIGELFF. The CDR3, as DNA: TGTGCCAGCAGTTACGAACCTATCGGGGAGCTGTTTTTT.

The genes are TRBV20-1 and TRBJ2-3; D gene uncertain. Trimming cost V 5 bases and J 3 bases, with 6 bases left between them. The CDR3 spans 11 residues. Germline assignment: CDR1 DFQATT and CDR2 SNEGSKA (reference sequence). For the CDR3, the DNA is TGCAGTGCTTCCCGGACAGATACGCAGTATTTT. Translated, it gives CSASRTDTQYF.

This chain connects TRBV5-1 to TRBJ2-1; 7 nucleotides line up with TRBD2. J gave up 4 bases and V 0 bases, and 7 bases lay outside the gene matches. The length of the CDR3 is 16 residues. Per germline, CDR1 SGHRS and CDR2 YFSETQ. DNA of the CDR3: TGCGCCAGCAGCTTGGGCGCGGGGGTACAATACAATGAGCAGTTCTTC. Protein product: CASSLGAGVQYNEQFF.

The genes are TRBV11-3 and TRBJ2-5; D might be TRBD2 (5 bases). The germline CDR1 and CDR2 sequences are SGHNT and YENEEA. The V end was cut by 1 base, the J end by 5 bases, with 11 bases between. The CDR3 totals 14 residues. CDR3 nucleotides: TGTGCCAGCAGCTTAGGAGGGAACGGGGAGACCCAGTACTTC. Amino acids: CASSLGGNGETQYF.